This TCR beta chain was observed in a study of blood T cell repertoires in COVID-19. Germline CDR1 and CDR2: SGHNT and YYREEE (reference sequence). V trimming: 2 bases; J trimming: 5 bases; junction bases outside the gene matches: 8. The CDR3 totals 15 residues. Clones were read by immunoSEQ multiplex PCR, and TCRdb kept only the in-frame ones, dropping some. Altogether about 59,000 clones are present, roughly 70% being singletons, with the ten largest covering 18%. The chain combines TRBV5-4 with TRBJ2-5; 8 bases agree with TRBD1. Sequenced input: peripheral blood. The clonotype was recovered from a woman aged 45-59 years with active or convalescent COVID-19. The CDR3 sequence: CASSFAGQGKETQYF. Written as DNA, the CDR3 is TGTGCCAGCAGCTTCGCCGGACAGGGAAAGGAGACCCAGTACTTC.